This TCR beta chain stems from a study of T cells in Graves' hyperthyroidism and ophthalmopathy (dated by TCRdb to the late 2010s). About the full investigation: TCR V-J signatures able to tell the groups apart were searched for in a discovery cohort of about a hundred patients, of whom more than 40 had Graves' ophthalmopathy and around 56 had stable Graves' hyperthyroidism. Whether ophthalmopathy could be predicted prospectively was tested in an independent validation cohort made up of 18 to 20 hyperthyroidism patients plus 17 patients who later progressed to ophthalmopathy. The approximately 100 discovery patients were randomly split 7:3 into training and test sets. In addition, the study compared T-cell repertoires in thyroid tissue and in blood from six Graves' hyperthyroidism patients. After sampling, hyperthyroidism patients received methimazole starting at 30 mg daily, and ophthalmopathy patients received high-dose intravenous methylprednisolone. The paper describes TCR Vbeta CDR3 sequencing of 130 to 150 peripheral blood samples, made up of roughly 40 ophthalmopathy patients, more than 70 hyperthyroidism patients and roughly 17 progressor patients. Overall results and qualifications from the work: Blood samples also contained most of the expanded thyroid clonotypes (frequency above 0.001), which suggests that blood repertoires may reflect thyroid immune responses. A model built on a 13 V-J signature distinguished ophthalmopathy from stable hyperthyroidism, reaching roughly 88% sensitivity and about 81% specificity in cross-validation and 80%/75% in testing. In validation, progression to ophthalmopathy was predicted by the model with around 70% sensitivity and 72.22% specificity, a median of approximately 6.5 months before onset. Sample size was not statistically predetermined, and investigators were not blinded to group allocation.

Any patient with an uncontrolled infection, another autoimmune disease, pregnancy or lactation was excluded. Clinical symptoms, serum thyroxine and TRAb, thyroid ultrasound, and orbital computed tomography formed the basis for the diagnoses. Total RNA was extracted with Trizol reagent, and quality was checked on an Agilent 2100 Bioanalyzer. The TCR beta CDR3 regions were amplified from RNA transcripts. The TCR CDR3 was subjected to a first round of RT-PCR using the HTBI primer set and the Qiagen OneStep RT-PCR kit. A second multiplex PCR round built the libraries, followed by size selection and purification. Sequencing of the libraries was done on an Illumina HiSeq2000 using paired-end 100 bp reads. The paper's data handling went like this. Raw data were processed with SOAPnuke, discarding reads with adapters, uncalled bases, mean Phred below 15, or no exact constant-primer or identifier match. High-quality paired reads were merged with COPE v1.2.5, and unique nucleotide sequences were defined as clonotypes. Clonotypes were aligned to IMGT TRBV, TRBD and TRBJ reference segments using MiTCR v1.1. The analysis included only V-J combinations with a frequency above 0.0001, which together covered more than 99% of the repertoires. A TCS score was defined as the ratio of F50 (clonal expansion) to E x V (chaos), with BLOSUM62-based TCRdist applied between CDR3 peptides within each V-J. Welch's t-statistics and random forest reduced 500 to 650 V-J features to around 14, which were used in a naive Bayes classifier (R e1071). The Morisita-Horn index was used to measure how similar the thyroid and blood repertoires were. Using fastp trimming at Q25 and MiXCR clonotype assembly, TCRdb reanalyzed the public sequencing data and kept in-frame beta chains. Under each unique CDR3 protein, matching rows form one entry showing the most common genes and DNA. The V and J calls were determined by TCRdb, not by the authors. The sample data list 650,000 to 800,000 distinct CDR3 sequences, and 45% of these were observed just once. Less than 8.5% of the sample is taken by the ten largest.

At least ten counts were recorded for this clonotype. Which antigen it targets is not known. The input lacks base qualities; no much larger clone sits a single base away. Sequencing input: peripheral blood or thyroid tissue (not recorded which). The TCR was taken from an adult man with Graves' disease, either hyperthyroidism or ophthalmopathy (not recorded which).

The DNA reads TGTGCCAGCCGACGCAGGGGGAATAATTCACCCCTCCACTTT. This gives the protein CASRRRGNNSPLHF. The chain employs TRBV2 and TRBJ1-6, and 7 bases in between align with TRBD1. The CDR3 goes from the cysteine to the phenylalanine over 14 residues. The entry retains the CDR3 DNA only, 42 bases that are in frame from base 1. The germline V gene provides CDR1 SNHLY and CDR2 FYNNEI. V and J are trimmed by 8 bases and 5 bases, and the gene matches miss 6 bases of the junction.